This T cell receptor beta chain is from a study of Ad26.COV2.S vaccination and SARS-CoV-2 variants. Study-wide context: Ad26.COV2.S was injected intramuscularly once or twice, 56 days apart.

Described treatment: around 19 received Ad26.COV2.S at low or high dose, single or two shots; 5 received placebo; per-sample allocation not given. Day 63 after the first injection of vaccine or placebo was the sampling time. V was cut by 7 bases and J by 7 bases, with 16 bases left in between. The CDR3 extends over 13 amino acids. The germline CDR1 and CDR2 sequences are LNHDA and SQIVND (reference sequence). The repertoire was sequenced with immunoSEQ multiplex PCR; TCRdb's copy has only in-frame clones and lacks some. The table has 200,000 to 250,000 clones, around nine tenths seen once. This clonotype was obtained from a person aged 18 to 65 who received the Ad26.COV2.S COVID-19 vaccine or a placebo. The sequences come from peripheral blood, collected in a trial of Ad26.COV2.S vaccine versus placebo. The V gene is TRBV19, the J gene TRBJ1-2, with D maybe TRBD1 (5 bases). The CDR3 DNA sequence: TGTGCCAGTACCCACCGGGGGTGGGGTGGCTACACCTTC. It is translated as CASTHRGWGGYTF.